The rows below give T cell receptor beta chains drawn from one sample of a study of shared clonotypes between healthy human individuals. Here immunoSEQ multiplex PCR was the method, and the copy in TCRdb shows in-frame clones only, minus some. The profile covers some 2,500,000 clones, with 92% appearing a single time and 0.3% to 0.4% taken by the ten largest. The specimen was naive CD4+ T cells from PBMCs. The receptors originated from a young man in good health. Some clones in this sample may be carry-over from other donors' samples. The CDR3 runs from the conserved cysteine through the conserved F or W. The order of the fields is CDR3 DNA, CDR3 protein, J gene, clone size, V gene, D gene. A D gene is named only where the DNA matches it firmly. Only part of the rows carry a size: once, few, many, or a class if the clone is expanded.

DNA: TGTGCCAGCACCGGTATTGGGGCAGGGACTTTC
CDR3: CASTGIGAGTF
J: TRBJ2-4
size: -
V: TRBV28
D: -

DNA: TGCGCCAGCAGCCAGATGACAGCGGAACCCTATGGCTACACCTTC
CDR3: CASSQMTAEPYGYTF
J: TRBJ1-2
size: once
V: TRBV4-3
D: -

DNA: TGCAGCGTTGAACCCCGGGGCGGCTATAACACTGAAGCTTTCTTT
CDR3: CSVEPRGGYNTEAFF
J: TRBJ1-1
size: once
V: TRBV29-1
D: -

DNA: TGCAGCGTTGAGAGTAGACTAGCGGGAACCTACAATGAGCAGTTCTTC
CDR3: CSVESRLAGTYNEQFF
J: TRBJ2-1
size: -
V: TRBV29-1
D: TRBD2

DNA: TGTGCCAGCAGCCAAGATCATATCGGGGACGGCGGCTACACCTTC
CDR3: CASSQDHIGDGGYTF
J: TRBJ1-2
size: -
V: TRBV14
D: -

DNA: TGTGCCATCAGTGACCTCTTCAATGAGCAGTTCTTC
CDR3: CAISDLFNEQFF
J: TRBJ2-1
size: -
V: TRBV10-3
D: -

DNA: TGTGCCAGCAGCTATTCCGGGACACCAGAGCCCCAGCATTTT
CDR3: CASSYSGTPEPQHF
J: TRBJ1-5
size: -
V: TRBV5-5
D: -

DNA: TGTGCCAGCAGGGGGGACAGGGGATGGACTGAAGCTTTCTTT
CDR3: CASRGDRGWTEAFF
J: TRBJ1-1
size: -
V: TRBV28
D: TRBD1

DNA: TGCGCCAGCAGACCCGGACTAGCGGGAGACTCCTACAATGAGCAGTTCTTC
CDR3: CASRPGLAGDSYNEQFF
J: TRBJ2-1
size: -
V: TRBV5-1
D: TRBD2

DNA: TGTGCCAGGACAGGGCCCGGGGGTAGCACTGAAGCTTTCTTT
CDR3: CARTGPGGSTEAFF
J: TRBJ1-1
size: -
V: TRBV2
D: TRBD1

DNA: TGTGCCAGCAGAATAAGCCCCGGGGCTCCCTACGAGCAGTACTTC
CDR3: CASRISPGAPYEQYF
J: TRBJ2-7
size: -
V: TRBV7-2
D: -

DNA: TGTGCCAGCTCACCCGGCCACGGGGAGAACACTGAAGCTTTCTTT
CDR3: CASSPGHGENTEAFF
J: TRBJ1-1
size: -
V: TRBV18
D: -

DNA: TGTGCCAGCAGCTTAGAGGCTAGCGGGAGTATAGTGGAGACCCAGTACTTC
CDR3: CASSLEASGSIVETQYF
J: TRBJ2-5
size: -
V: TRBV7-2
D: TRBD2

DNA: TGCAGTGCGGCCTCTGAGGGTGAAGCTTTCTTT
CDR3: CSAASEGEAFF
J: TRBJ1-1
size: -
V: TRBV20-1
D: -

DNA: TGTGCCAGCAGGGGAAAGGGGGCTAGCAATCAGCCCCAGCATTTT
CDR3: CASRGKGASNQPQHF
J: TRBJ1-5
size: -
V: TRBV27
D: TRBD1

DNA: TGTGCCAGCAGCTACCGGACAGGCTTGAACACTGAAGCTTTCTTT
CDR3: CASSYRTGLNTEAFF
J: TRBJ1-1
size: few
V: TRBV7-2
D: TRBD1

DNA: TGTGCCAGCAGCCTAGGGGATACCAACAATGAGCAGTTCTTC
CDR3: CASSLGDTNNEQFF
J: TRBJ2-1
size: -
V: TRBV7-3
D: -

DNA: TGTGCCAGCAGCTTGACAGGGGGAGCAGATACGCAGTATTTT
CDR3: CASSLTGGADTQYF
J: TRBJ2-3
size: -
V: TRBV7-9
D: TRBD1

DNA: TGTGCCAGCAGCCTTAGGCAGGGGCCCTATGGCTACACCTTC
CDR3: CASSLRQGPYGYTF
J: TRBJ1-2
size: -
V: TRBV14
D: -

DNA: TGCGCCAGCAGCTTGTTGACAAGCGGGCTAGCGGGAAACATTCAGTACTTC
CDR3: CASSLLTSGLAGNIQYF
J: TRBJ2-4
size: -
V: TRBV5-1
D: TRBD2

DNA: TGCAGTGTCCCCGTCCCAGGGACCCAGTACTTC
CDR3: CSVPVPGTQYF
J: TRBJ2-5
size: -
V: TRBV20-1
D: -

DNA: TGCGCCAGCAGCCAAAGAAACCTGGGTCTTGGGGACACTGAAGCTTTCTTT
CDR3: CASSQRNLGLGDTEAFF
J: TRBJ1-1
size: -
V: TRBV4-3
D: -

DNA: TGTGCCAGCAGCCGGGAAAGGTTCGCAGATACGCAGTATTTT
CDR3: CASSRERFADTQYF
J: TRBJ2-3
size: -
V: TRBV5-5
D: -

DNA: TGTGCCAGCAGCCAAGGGACAGAGCAGTTCTTC
CDR3: CASSQGTEQFF
J: TRBJ2-1
size: -
V: TRBV11-3
D: -

DNA: TGCGCCAGCAGGTCCACGTGGACTAGCGGAATAGATACGCAGTATTTT
CDR3: CASRSTWTSGIDTQYF
J: TRBJ2-3
size: -
V: TRBV5-1
D: TRBD2

DNA: TGTGCCAGCAGTGAAATGGGAATAGCCAAAAACATTCAGTACTTC
CDR3: CASSEMGIAKNIQYF
J: TRBJ2-4
size: -
V: TRBV2
D: -

DNA: TGTGCCAGCAGCTATCTCCGCCTTACTAGCGGGAAGTGGACAGATACGCAGTATTTT
CDR3: CASSYLRLTSGKWTDTQYF
J: TRBJ2-3
size: -
V: TRBV7-9
D: TRBD2

DNA: TGTGCCAGCAGTTTAGGAGGATACGAGCAGTACTTC
CDR3: CASSLGGYEQYF
J: TRBJ2-7
size: -
V: TRBV28
D: -

DNA: TGTGCCAGCAGCACCCACTTCGCTAGCGGATACAATGAGCAGTTCTTC
CDR3: CASSTHFASGYNEQFF
J: TRBJ2-1
size: -
V: TRBV9
D: TRBD2